This T cell receptor beta chain derives from a study of T cell responses to AZD1222 COVID-19 vaccine. General observations from the study: Nearly half of spike-specific TCRs reportedly target variant regions that are unmutated in the B.1.351 and B.1.1.7 variants. Breadth and depth of Spike-specific TCRs rose after two AZD1222 doses.

The data were produced by immunoSEQ multiplex PCR, yet TCRdb's version contains in-frame clones alone and is incomplete. This sample has 170,000 or so clones; about 93% occur once, and the top ten carry around 0.93%. This clone was observed once. Its antigen is not identified. The sequences come from peripheral blood, collected 28 days after the second dose of the MenACWY control vaccine. The receptor was derived from an adult who received the MenACWY meningococcal vaccine as a control.

This chain's CDR3 is CASSQYRGNAGNTIYF. The CDR3 DNA sequence: TGTGCCAGCAGCCAATACAGGGGAAACGCTGGAAACACCATATATTTT. The rearrangement links TRBV3-1 (or the pseudogene TRBV3-2) to TRBJ1-3, with 7 bases aligning to TRBD1. In germline, CDR1 is LGHDT, CDR2 YNNKEL (reference sequence). The CDR3 runs to 16 residues. J lost 2 bases, V lost 2 bases, and 6 bases had no gene match.